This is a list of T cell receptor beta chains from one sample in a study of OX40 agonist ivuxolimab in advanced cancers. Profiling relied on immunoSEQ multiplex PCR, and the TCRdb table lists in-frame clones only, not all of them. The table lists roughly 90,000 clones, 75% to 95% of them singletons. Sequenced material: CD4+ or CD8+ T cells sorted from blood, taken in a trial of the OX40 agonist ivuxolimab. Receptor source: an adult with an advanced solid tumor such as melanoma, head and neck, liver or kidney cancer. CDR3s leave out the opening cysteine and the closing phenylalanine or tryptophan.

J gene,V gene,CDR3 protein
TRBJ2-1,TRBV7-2,ASSPGQLSSYNEQF
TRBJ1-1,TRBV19,ASKARNTEAF
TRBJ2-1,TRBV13,ASSLVVGNEQF
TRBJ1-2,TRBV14,ASSQGEGYT
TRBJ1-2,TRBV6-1,ASSEGRIYGYT
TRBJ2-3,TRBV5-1,ASSLVPGAFTDTQY
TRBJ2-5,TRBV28,ASRTGPVLAETQY
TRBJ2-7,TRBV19,ASSFGPQTYEQY
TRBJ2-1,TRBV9,ASRDGGNEQF
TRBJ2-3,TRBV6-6,ASTYRDRGTDTQY
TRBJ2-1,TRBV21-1,ARTSNEQF
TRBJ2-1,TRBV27,ASSPRSSGGSMGQF
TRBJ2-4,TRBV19,ASSTGSATIQY
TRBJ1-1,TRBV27,ASRREAGTTEAF
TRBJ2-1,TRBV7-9,ASISERDFYNEQF
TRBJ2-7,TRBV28,ASSVGTVSYEQY